This T cell receptor beta chain was sequenced in a study of T cell responses to AZD1222 COVID-19 vaccine. Study-wide results and caveats: Spike as a whole was targeted by vaccine-associated CD4 TCRs, dominant at 160-218 and 743-854. Donors in the cohort were predominantly white British and more often female, and clonal diversity was possibly underestimated. Baseline antibody screening turned up just a handful of seropositive AZD1222 recipients.

Method: immunoSEQ multiplex PCR; TCRdb's copy keeps in-frame clones and lacks some. The table has about 120,000 clones, approximately 94% seen once. In the case of this clone: Its antigen is unidentified.

CDR3 length: 15 residues. The V gene's germline CDR1 is SGHRS and CDR2 YFSETQ. V was pared by 0 bases and J by 4 bases, with 11 bases between. The receptor's source is an adult who received the AZD1222 COVID-19 vaccine. The chain links TRBV5-1 to TRBJ1-3, with TRBD1 as a possible D gene (6 bases). Sample: peripheral blood, taken 28 days after the second AZD1222 dose. The CDR3 sequence is CASSLAGGGGNTIYF. Written as DNA, the CDR3 is TGCGCCAGCAGCTTGGCGGGGGGCGGCGGAAACACCATATATTTT.